The 20 T cell receptor beta chains below come from one sample, sequenced in a study of T cell responses to AZD1222 COVID-19 vaccine. Profiled with immunoSEQ multiplex PCR; TCRdb holds only in-frame clones, not every one. The sample lists roughly 100,000 clones, about 90% occurring once. This sample comprised peripheral blood, obtained on day 0 of AZD1222 vaccination. The receptor source for this set is an adult in good health.

V usage is TRBV19 and J usage is TRBJ2-1; 14 bases align to TRBD2. Germline V gene data show CDR1 as LNHDA and CDR2 as SQIVND (reference sequence). This CDR3 contains 15 residues. V lost 6 bases, J lost 9 bases, and 7 bases stayed unmatched. Here the CDR3 DNA reads TGTGCCAGTAGCCTGACTAGCGGGAGGGCCGGTGAGCAGTTCTTC. Amino acid sequence: CASSLTSGRAGEQFF.

This rearrangement joins TRBV7-9 to TRBJ1-6; no clear D gene. The CDR3 sequence is 17 residues long. Looked up from germline, CDR1 is SEHNR and CDR2 is FQNEAQ (reference sequence). The V end was cut by 0 bases, the J end by 7 bases, with 16 bases between. CDR3 protein: CASSLARSRGNNSPLHF. The DNA for the CDR3 is TGTGCCAGCAGCTTAGCCAGATCGCGGGGAAACAATTCACCCCTCCACTTT.

The CDR3 sequence is CASSGSSSYEQYF. Written as DNA, the CDR3 is TGTGCCAGCAGCGGGAGTAGCTCCTACGAGCAGTACTTC. The genes are TRBV12-3 or TRBV12-4 and TRBJ2-7; tentative D call: TRBD2 (6 bases). The CDR3 consists of 13 residues. The ends were cut back, 6 bases at V and 0 bases at J, with 9 bases in the middle.

The V call is TRBV7-8, the J call TRBJ1-4, with TRBD1 matching over 9 bases. Trimming removed 4 bases from V and 2 bases from J; junction bases left unmatched: 5. This CDR3 has 16 residues. Germline assignment: CDR1 SGHVS and CDR2 FQNEAQ. CDR3 sequence reads: CASSSRDRVTNEKLFF. The CDR3 coding sequence is TGTGCCAGCAGCTCCCGGGACAGGGTGACTAATGAAAAACTGTTTTTT.

Points on this clone: A junction end diverges from the germline sequence, so it may reflect a read error. CDR3 sequence (DNA): TGCGCCCGCAGTGACGGCGGGAGAGAGACAGATACGCAGTATTTT. Amino acid sequence: CARSDGGRETDTQYF. The chain carries TRBV10-1 and TRBJ2-3, with 7 bases that match TRBD2. The length of the CDR3 is 15 residues. Germline-derived CDR1 and CDR2 are WNHNN and SYGVQD (reference sequence).

This clone was seen just once. V usage is TRBV19 and J usage is TRBJ2-3; 9 bases align to TRBD2. This CDR3 contains 15 residues. Germline V gene lookup returns CDR1 LNHDA and CDR2 SQIVND (reference sequence). The junction had 7 bases not matched to a gene; V was cut back by 5 bases and J by 4 bases. CDR3 region: CASSLGGRDADTQYF. Here the CDR3 DNA reads TGTGCCAGTAGTTTAGGCGGGAGGGATGCAGATACGCAGTATTTT.

This clone was seen only once. The rearrangement uses TRBV19 and TRBJ1-1; no definite D call. V lost 3 bases to trimming and J lost 8 bases, with 7 bases between them. This CDR3 is built from 11 residues. The germline CDR1 and CDR2 sequences are LNHDA and SQIVND (reference sequence). The CDR3 bases are TGTGCCAGTAGTATGGAGGCGGAAGCTTTCTTT. It codes for CASSMEAEAFF.

CDR3 sequence (DNA): TGTGCCAGTAGTACGGACAGTAACTATGGCTACACCTTC. Its protein product is CASSTDSNYGYTF. The chain joins TRBV19 to TRBJ1-2; a weak D match, TRBD1 (6 bases). Trimming shortened V by 4 bases and J by 1 base, and 7 bases separated the two germline ends. CDR1 is LNHDA, CDR2 SQIVND, per germline (reference sequence). The length of the CDR3 is 13 residues. Looking up the rest from reference TRBV19 and TRBJ1-2 gives the full variable domain: DGGITQSPKYLFRKEGQNVTLSCEQNLNHDAMYWYRQDPGQGLRLIYYSQIVNDFQKGDIAEGYSVSREKKESFPLTVTSAQKNPTAFYLCASSTDSNYGYTFGSGTRLTVV.

Only a few counts were recorded for this clone. CDR3 region: CASSYSGTSGNTIYF. Written as DNA, the CDR3 is TGTGCCAGCAGTTACTCTGGGACCTCTGGAAACACCATATATTTT. The V call is TRBV6-5, the J call TRBJ1-3, with D possibly TRBD1 on 5 matching bases. This CDR3 contains 15 residues. The germline V gene encodes CDR1 MNHEY and CDR2 SVGAGI. Trimming cost V 0 bases and J 0 bases, with 6 bases left between them.

The table lists this clone with a count of one. The V call is TRBV29-1, the J call TRBJ1-2, with TRBD1 matching 8 bases. The CDR3 is 13 amino acids. Germline V gene data show CDR1 as SQVTM and CDR2 as ANQGSEA. The V gene end was trimmed by 6 bases and the J gene end by 4 bases; junction bases not matched to a gene: 7. As DNA, the CDR3 is TGCAGCGTCGTAGACAGGGGTGCCTATGGCTACACCTTC. Amino acids: CSVVDRGAYGYTF.

This clone was counted once. The rearrangement links TRBV5-1 to TRBJ1-5; 8 positions agree with TRBD1. The CDR3 has 15 residues. V was clipped by 4 bases and J by 7 bases; unmatched bases: 10. Germline V gene sequence: CDR1 SGHRS, CDR2 YFSETQ. The CDR3, as DNA: TGCGCCAGCAGCGAGACAGGGGTCTACGGGCAGCCCCAGCATTTT. Translating gives CASSETGVYGQPQHF. Full variable domain (remainder filled in from reference TRBV5-1 and TRBJ1-5): KAGVTQTPRYLIKTRGQQVTLSCSPISGHRSVSWYQQTPGQGLQFLFEYFSETQRNKGNFPGRFSGRQFSNSRSEMNVSTLELGDSALYLCASSETGVYGQPQHFGDGTRLSIL.

This clone was detected only once. V usage is TRBV15 and J usage is TRBJ1-4; TRBD1 agrees at 11 bases. The J segment lost 6 bases and the V segment lost 4 bases, leaving 4 bases of the junction unmatched. CDR3 length: 15 residues. The germline gives CDR1 LNHNV, CDR2 YYDKDF (reference sequence). DNA for the CDR3: TGTGCCACCAGCAACCGGACAGGGGGCTATGAAAAACTGTTTTTT. Translating gives CATSNRTGGYEKLFF. The entire variable domain, with the rest obtained from reference TRBV15 and TRBJ1-4, is as follows: DAMVIQNPRYQVTQFGKPVTLSCSQTLNHNVMYWYQQKSSQAPKLLFHYYDKDFNNEADTPDNFQSRRPNTSFCFLDIRSPGLGDTAMYLCATSNRTGGYEKLFFGSGTQLSVL.

The chain carries TRBV3-1 (or the pseudogene TRBV3-2) and TRBJ1-4; maybe TRBD1 (5 bases). V was trimmed by 4 bases and J by 6 bases, leaving 9 bases between them. The length of the CDR3 is 13 residues. In germline, CDR1 is LGHDT, CDR2 YNNKEL (reference sequence). The CDR3 DNA reads as TGTGCCAGCAGCCCGGGACCTTATGAAAAACTGTTTTTT. It codes for CASSPGPYEKLFF.

The J gene is TRBJ2-4, the V gene TRBV19; a weak D match, TRBD1 (8 bases). The germline V gene has CDR1 LNHDA and CDR2 SQIVND (reference sequence). CDR3 size: 23 residues. The V end lost 5 bases, the J end lost 0 bases, and 35 bases lay between the germline ends. CDR3 protein: CASSVSPRATGGDTYPAKNIQYF. The CDR3 DNA is TGTGCCAGTAGTGTTTCACCTCGCGCTACAGGGGGGGATACCTATCCAGCCAAAAACATTCAGTACTTC.

The chain recombines TRBV7-6 with TRBJ1-5; tentative D call: TRBD1 (6 bases). This CDR3 is built from 17 residues. With 5 bases removed from V and 3 bases from J, the gap between germline ends came to 20 bases. The germline V gene has CDR1 SGHVS and CDR2 FNYEAQ. The CDR3 nucleotides are TGTGCCAGCAGCCTAGATCCCGGGACAATCAACAATCAGCCCCAGCATTTT. This encodes CASSLDPGTINNQPQHF.

This sequence joins TRBV6-2 or TRBV6-3 and TRBJ1-5; D is unresolved. Trimming stripped 6 bases from V and 7 bases from J, with 16 bases between. The CDR3 consists of 14 residues. Germline loops: CDR1 MNHEY, CDR2 SVGEGT. As DNA, the CDR3 is TGTGCCAGCAGCCGAGGTCTTACTGTACAGCCCCAGCATTTT. Protein: CASSRGLTVQPQHF.

V gene TRBV7-2 combines with J gene TRBJ1-4; D is unresolved. Germline CDR1 SGHTA, CDR2 FQGNSA. V was clipped by 1 base and J by 8 bases, with 14 bases between them. The CDR3 is made up of 15 amino acids. CDR3 protein: CASSLGNGLLEKLFF. In DNA, the CDR3 is TGTGCCAGCAGCTTAGGAAACGGACTTTTAGAAAAACTGTTTTTT.

The chain links TRBV6-5 to TRBJ1-2; 7 nucleotides match TRBD1. The CDR3 runs to 13 residues. Per the germline V gene, CDR1 is MNHEY and CDR2 is SVGAGI. Trimming at V came to 7 bases and at J to 4 bases, leaving 6 bases not matched to a gene. The CDR3 DNA reads as TGTGCCAGCACCTTGGGACAGTTCTATGGCTACACCTTC. It yields the protein CASTLGQFYGYTF.

This rearrangement joins TRBV14 to TRBJ2-6, with D hard to call. CDR3 length: 17 amino acids. With 1 base removed from V and 1 base from J, the gap between germline ends came to 11 bases. The germline gives CDR1 SGHDN, CDR2 FVKESK. This CDR3 is CASSQGKFSSGANVLTF. DNA for the CDR3: TGTGCCAGCAGCCAAGGAAAATTTTCATCTGGGGCCAACGTCCTGACTTTC.

This chain uses TRBV30 with TRBJ1-1; 8 nucleotides line up with TRBD1. J gave up 5 bases and V 3 bases, and 11 bases lay outside the gene matches. The CDR3 covers 15 residues. Germline CDR1 reads GTSNPN; CDR2 reads SVGIG (reference sequence). The CDR3 loop is CAWSRAGQGITEAFF. CDR3 bases: TGTGCCTGGAGCCGGGCCGGACAGGGAATTACTGAAGCTTTCTTT.